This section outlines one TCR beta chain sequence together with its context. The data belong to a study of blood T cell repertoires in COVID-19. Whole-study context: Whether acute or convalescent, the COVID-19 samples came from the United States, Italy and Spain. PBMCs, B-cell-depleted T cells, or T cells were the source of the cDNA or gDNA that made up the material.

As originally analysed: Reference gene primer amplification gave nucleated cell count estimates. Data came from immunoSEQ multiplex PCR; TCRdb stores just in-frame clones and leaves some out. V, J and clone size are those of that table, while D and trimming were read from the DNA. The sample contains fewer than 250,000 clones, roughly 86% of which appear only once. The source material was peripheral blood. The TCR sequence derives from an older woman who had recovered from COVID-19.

The CDR3 loop reads CASSLGLSEQYF. As DNA, the CDR3 is TGTGCCAGCAGCTTAGGACTAAGCGAGCAGTACTTC. The rearrangement links TRBV11-1 to TRBJ2-7; tentatively, D is TRBD2 (5 bases). Germline assignment: CDR1 SGHAT and CDR2 FQDESV (reference sequence). The CDR3 spans 12 residues. V dropped 1 base and J dropped 6 bases, with 7 bases sitting between them.